This T cell receptor (beta chain) originates from a study of post-analysis software for immune sequencing data. The authors incorporated unique molecular identifiers into the TCR beta cDNA libraries. Between roughly 1 and 10 million T cells gave rise to hundreds of thousands of cDNA molecules. TCRdb re-analysed the PCR reads in MiXCR, keeping a single row per CDR3 protein. The repertoire has 700,000 to 900,000 distinct CDR3 sequences, just over 45% of them found once; the top ten carry roughly 5%. Study-wide points: Versus controls, multiple sclerosis patients showed significantly lower diversity (normalized Chao1). About five TRBV segments were more frequent in patients than controls; TRBV5-6, TRBV5-1 and TRBV20-1 belonged to this group.

A word on this clonotype: Its target is not known.

V was clipped by 6 bases and J by 0 bases; unmatched bases: 8. Germline CDR1 reads MNHEY; CDR2 reads SVGEGT. This CDR3 spans 19 amino acids. The sample taken for sequencing was blood. This receptor was identified in a girl between 10 and 17 years old with multiple sclerosis. J is TRBJ2-1 and V is TRBV6-2 or TRBV6-3, with 16 bases aligning to TRBD2. CDR3 coding DNA: TGTGCCAGCAGCTCCCCGGGACTAGCGGGAGGGCCCTCCTACAATGAGCAGTTCTTC. Translation: CASSSPGLAGGPSYNEQFF.